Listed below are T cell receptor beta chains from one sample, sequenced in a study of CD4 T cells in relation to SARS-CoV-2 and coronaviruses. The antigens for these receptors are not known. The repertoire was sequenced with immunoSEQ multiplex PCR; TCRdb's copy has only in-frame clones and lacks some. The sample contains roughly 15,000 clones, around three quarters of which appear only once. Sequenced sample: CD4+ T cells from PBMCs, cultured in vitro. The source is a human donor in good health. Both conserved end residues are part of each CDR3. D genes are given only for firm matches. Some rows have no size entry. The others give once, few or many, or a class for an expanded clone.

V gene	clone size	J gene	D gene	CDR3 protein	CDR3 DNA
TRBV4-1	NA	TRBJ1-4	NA	CASSHPRMKGGRREKLFF	TGCGCCAGCAGCCACCCGAGGATGAAGGGCGGACGTCGCGAAAAACTGTTTTTT
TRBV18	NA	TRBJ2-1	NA	CASSLNLGQTYNEQFF	TGTGCCAGCTCCCTAAACCTAGGTCAGACCTACAATGAGCAGTTCTTC
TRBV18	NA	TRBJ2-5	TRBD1	CASSPRQGSDPEQYF	TGTGCCAGCTCACCACGACAGGGCAGCGATCCAGAGCAGTACTTC
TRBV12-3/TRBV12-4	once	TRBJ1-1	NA	CASSFEDYAEAFF	TGTGCCAGCAGTTTCGAGGACTACGCTGAAGCTTTCTTT
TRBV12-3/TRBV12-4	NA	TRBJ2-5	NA	CASSLSLQETQYF	TGTGCCAGCAGTTTGTCGTTACAAGAGACCCAGTACTTC
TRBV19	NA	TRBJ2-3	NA	CASRNGPPTDTQYF	TGTGCCAGTAGAAACGGCCCCCCCACAGATACGCAGTATTTT
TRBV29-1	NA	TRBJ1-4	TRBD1	CSVESPGGSEKLFF	TGCAGCGTTGAGTCCCCAGGGGGGAGTGAAAAACTGTTTTTT
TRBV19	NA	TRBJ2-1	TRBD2	CASSIGTGTSPVGAYNEQFF	TGTGCCAGTAGTATAGGTACCGGGACTAGCCCCGTGGGGGCCTACAATGAGCAGTTCTTC
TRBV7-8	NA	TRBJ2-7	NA	CASSVTEGSWGEQYF	TGTGCCAGCAGCGTAACAGAGGGGAGCTGGGGTGAGCAGTACTTC
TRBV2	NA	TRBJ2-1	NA	CASERGRGEQFF	TGTGCCAGCGAGCGAGGCCGGGGGGAGCAGTTCTTC
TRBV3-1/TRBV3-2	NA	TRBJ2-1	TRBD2	CASSQVLSGGDEQFF	TGTGCCAGCAGCCAAGTTCTTAGCGGGGGGGATGAGCAGTTCTTC
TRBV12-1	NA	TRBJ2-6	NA	CASSLRTYPCVLTF	NA
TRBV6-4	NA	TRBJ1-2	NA	CASRPAGGVNYGYTF	TGTGCCAGCAGACCCGCCGGTGGGGTTAACTATGGCTACACCTTC
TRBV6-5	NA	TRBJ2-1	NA	CAITWGRNYNEQFF	TGTGCCATCACGTGGGGGCGAAACTACAATGAGCAGTTCTTC
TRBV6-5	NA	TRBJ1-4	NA	CASSPGGQTGEKLFF	TGTGCCAGCAGTCCGGGGGGCCAGACGGGAGAAAAACTGTTTTTT
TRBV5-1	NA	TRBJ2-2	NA	CASLPGGGGNTGELFF	TGCGCCAGCTTACCTGGAGGGGGTGGTAACACCGGGGAGCTGTTTTTT
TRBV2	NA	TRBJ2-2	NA	CASSALLIRGGELFF	TGTGCCAGCAGTGCTTTACTGATAAGGGGCGGGGAGCTGTTTTTT
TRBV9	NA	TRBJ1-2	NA	CASSLGGEGNYGYTF	TGTGCCAGCAGCCTAGGAGGGGAAGGTAACTATGGCTACACCTTC
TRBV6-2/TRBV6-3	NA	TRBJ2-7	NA	CASSSQGNTPYEQYF	TGTGCCAGCAGTTCGCAAGGTAACACCCCCTACGAGCAGTACTTC
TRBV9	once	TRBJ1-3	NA	CASSVPSSGNTIYF	TGTGCCAGCAGCGTACCCAGCTCTGGAAACACCATATATTTT
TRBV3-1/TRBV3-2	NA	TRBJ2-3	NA	CASSQIPGARSDTQYF	TGTGCCAGCAGCCAAATTCCGGGGGCGAGGTCAGATACGCAGTATTTT
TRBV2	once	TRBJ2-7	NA	CASSPQSWYEQYF	TGTGCCAGCAGTCCACAGAGTTGGTACGAGCAGTACTTC
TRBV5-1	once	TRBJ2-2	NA	CASSFNAGELFF	TGCGCCAGCAGCTTCAACGCCGGGGAGCTGTTTTTT
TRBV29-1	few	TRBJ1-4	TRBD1	CSARDRIGEKLFF	TGCAGCGCTCGGGACAGGATCGGAGAAAAACTGTTTTTT
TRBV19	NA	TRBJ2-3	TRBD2	CASTTLPGLAGSTDTQYF	TGTGCCAGTACCACTCTACCGGGACTAGCGGGATCCACAGATACGCAGTATTTT
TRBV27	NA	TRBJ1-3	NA	CASSSFVGSGNTIYF	TGTGCCAGCAGTTCGTTCGTGGGCTCTGGAAACACCATATATTTT
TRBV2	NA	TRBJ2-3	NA	CAGQRAITDTQYF	TGTGCGGGTCAGCGGGCTATCACAGATACGCAGTATTTT
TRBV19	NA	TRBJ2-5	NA	CASSIRGTRGAGTQYF	TGTGCCAGTAGTATTCGGGGGACTCGGGGAGCCGGGACCCAGTACTTC
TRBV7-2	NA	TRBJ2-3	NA	CASLSEGGRVDTQYF	TGTGCCAGCCTCTCCGAGGGAGGCAGGGTAGATACGCAGTATTTT
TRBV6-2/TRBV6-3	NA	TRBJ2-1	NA	CASSYWGASSYNEQFF	TGTGCCAGCAGTTACTGGGGGGCGAGCTCCTACAATGAGCAGTTCTTC
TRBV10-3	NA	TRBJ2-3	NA	CAISRRRIESTSTDTQYF	TGTGCCATCAGTAGACGGAGAATAGAGTCAACTAGCACAGATACGCAGTATTTT
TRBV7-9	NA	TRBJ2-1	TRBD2	CASGVAGTTRSNEQFF	TGTGCCAGCGGCGTAGCGGGAACCACTAGATCCAATGAGCAGTTCTTC
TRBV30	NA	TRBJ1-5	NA	CAWSVLPGRSQPQHF	TGTGCCTGGAGTGTACTCCCGGGTAGATCTCAGCCCCAGCATTTT
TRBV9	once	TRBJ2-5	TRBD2	CASSVGSSGGRGETQYF	TGTGCCAGCAGCGTAGGGAGTAGCGGGGGGCGAGGAGAGACCCAGTACTTC
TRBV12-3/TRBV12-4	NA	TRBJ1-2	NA	CASSLQGVYGYTF	TGTGCCAGCAGTTTGCAGGGTGTCTATGGCTACACCTTC
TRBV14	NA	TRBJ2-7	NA	CASSQDTAIQVYEQYF	TGTGCCAGCAGCCAAGATACGGCCATCCAGGTCTACGAGCAGTACTTC
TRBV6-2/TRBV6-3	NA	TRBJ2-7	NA	CASRYRDMSYEQYF	TGTGCCAGCAGGTACAGGGATATGAGCTACGAGCAGTACTTC
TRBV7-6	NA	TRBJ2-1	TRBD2	CASSPTIAGGVAEQFF	TGTGCCAGCAGCCCTACTATAGCGGGGGGGGTGGCTGAGCAGTTCTTC
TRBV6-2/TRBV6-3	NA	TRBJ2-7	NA	CASSDLQYGGIYEQYF	TGTGCCAGCAGTGACTTACAATACGGGGGCATCTACGAGCAGTACTTC
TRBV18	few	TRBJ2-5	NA	CASSPKGGPQETQYF	TGTGCCAGCTCACCCAAGGGGGGTCCACAAGAGACCCAGTACTTC
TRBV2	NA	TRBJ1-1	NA	CASRDDGYTEAFF	TGTGCCAGCAGAGATGACGGTTACACTGAAGCTTTCTTT
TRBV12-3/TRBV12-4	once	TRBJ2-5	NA	CASSNGEETQYF	TGTGCCAGCAGTAATGGTGAGGAGACCCAGTACTTC
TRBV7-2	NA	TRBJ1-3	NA	CASSPGPGNTIYF	TGTGCCAGCAGCCCAGGCCCTGGAAACACCATATATTTT
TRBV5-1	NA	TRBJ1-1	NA	CASSFGFGGKNTEAFF	TGCGCCAGCAGCTTCGGCTTTGGCGGGAAGAACACTGAAGCTTTCTTT
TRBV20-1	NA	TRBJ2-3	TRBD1	CGAEQGDTQYF	TGCGGGGCGGAACAGGGGGATACGCAGTATTTT
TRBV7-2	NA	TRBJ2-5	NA	CASSRRPPMKHWEETQYF	TGTGCCAGCAGCCGTCGGCCCCCCATGAAACATTGGGAAGAGACCCAGTACTTC
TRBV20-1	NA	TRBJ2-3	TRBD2	CSASGGGSGTDTQYF	TGCAGTGCTAGTGGGGGAGGGTCTGGCACAGATACGCAGTATTTT
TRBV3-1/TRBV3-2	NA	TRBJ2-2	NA	CASANGGVGELFF	TGTGCCAGCGCGAATGGAGGGGTCGGGGAGCTGTTTTTT
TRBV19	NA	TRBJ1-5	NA	CASSKAEISNQPQHF	TGTGCCAGTAGTAAGGCAGAGATTAGCAATCAGCCCCAGCATTTT
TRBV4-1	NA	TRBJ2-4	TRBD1	CASSQVWTPGQGHIQYF	TGCGCCAGCAGCCAAGTTTGGACTCCGGGACAGGGACACATTCAGTACTTC
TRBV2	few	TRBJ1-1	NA	CASSARMNTEAFF	TGTGCCAGCAGTGCCCGGATGAACACTGAAGCTTTCTTT
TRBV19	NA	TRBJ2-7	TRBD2	CASSYLGSGAYEQYF	TGTGCCAGTAGCTATCTGGGTAGCGGGGCCTACGAGCAGTACTTC